Listed below are T cell receptor beta chains from one sample, sequenced in a study of T cells in Graves' hyperthyroidism and ophthalmopathy. TCRdb reanalysed the multiplex PCR reads using MiXCR and keeps one entry per CDR3 protein. The data contain about 420,000 distinct CDR3 sequences, 15% to 17% of them singletons. The specimen sequenced was blood. The receptors derive from a woman aged 18-35 years with Graves' hyperthyroidism. Each CDR3 is given with its conserved first and last residue. The order of the fields is J gene, clone size, D gene, V gene, CDR3 DNA, CDR3 protein. D genes are given only for firm matches. The size field is filled for only some rows; it gives once, few, many or a size class.

J gene: TRBJ1-3
clone size: few
D gene: TRBD1
V gene: TRBV20-1
CDR3 DNA: TGCAGTGCTAGCCTCGGGACAGGGACTGGAAACACCATATATTTT
CDR3 protein: CSASLGTGTGNTIYF

J gene: TRBJ1-1
clone size: many
D gene: NA
V gene: TRBV18
CDR3 DNA: TGTGCCAGCTCGACAGCGAACACTGAAGCTTTCTTT
CDR3 protein: CASSTANTEAFF

J gene: TRBJ2-3
clone size: many
D gene: TRBD2
V gene: TRBV7-2
CDR3 DNA: TGTGCCAGCAGCGCCCGTAGCGGGAAGGGCACAGATACGCAGTATTTT
CDR3 protein: CASSARSGKGTDTQYF

J gene: TRBJ1-3
clone size: NA
D gene: NA
V gene: TRBV12-3/TRBV12-4
CDR3 DNA: TGTGCCAGCAGAATCGGGCACAGGGACGGAAACACCATATATTTT
CDR3 protein: CASRIGHRDGNTIYF

J gene: TRBJ1-2
clone size: many
D gene: NA
V gene: TRBV28
CDR3 DNA: TGTGCCAGCAGGGCGGACAGTTCCCTTGGCTACACCTTC
CDR3 protein: CASRADSSLGYTF

J gene: TRBJ2-7
clone size: many
D gene: NA
V gene: TRBV7-8
CDR3 DNA: TGTGCCAGCAGCTTAGTGGCGGATGCCTCCTACGAGCAGTACTTC
CDR3 protein: CASSLVADASYEQYF

J gene: TRBJ1-6
clone size: many
D gene: TRBD1
V gene: TRBV20-1
CDR3 DNA: TGCAGTGCTAGATTACCAGGGGGCTCCTATAATTCACCCCTCCACTTT
CDR3 protein: CSARLPGGSYNSPLHF

J gene: TRBJ2-7
clone size: few
D gene: NA
V gene: TRBV19
CDR3 DNA: TGTGCCAGTAGTCCGGATTTCGACGGATACGAGCAGTACTTC
CDR3 protein: CASSPDFDGYEQYF

J gene: TRBJ2-2
clone size: NA
D gene: NA
V gene: TRBV3-1
CDR3 DNA: TGTGCCAGCAGCCGACTAGGTCTATACACCGGGGAGCTGTTTTTT
CDR3 protein: CASSRLGLYTGELFF

J gene: TRBJ2-7
clone size: many
D gene: NA
V gene: TRBV11-2
CDR3 DNA: TGTGCCAGCAGTCCAGGGACGGGGCCATCCTACGAGCAGTACTTC
CDR3 protein: CASSPGTGPSYEQYF

J gene: TRBJ2-1
clone size: many
D gene: TRBD2
V gene: TRBV7-2
CDR3 DNA: TGTGCCAGCAGCTTGATGCCTAGCGGGGGGATATATGAGCAGTTCTTC
CDR3 protein: CASSLMPSGGIYEQFF

J gene: TRBJ2-5
clone size: many
D gene: NA
V gene: TRBV7-2
CDR3 DNA: TGTGCCAGCAGCTTGAGGAGACAGCCGGAGACCCAGTACTTC
CDR3 protein: CASSLRRQPETQYF

J gene: TRBJ1-5
clone size: few
D gene: NA
V gene: TRBV6-1
CDR3 DNA: TGTGCCAGCAGGACGACGGACCTCGGGCCCCAGCATTTT
CDR3 protein: CASRTTDLGPQHF

J gene: TRBJ2-2
clone size: NA
D gene: TRBD1
V gene: TRBV12-3/TRBV12-4
CDR3 DNA: TGTGCCAGCAGTCGTACAGGGGTGGCCGGGGAGCTGTTTTTT
CDR3 protein: CASSRTGVAGELFF

J gene: TRBJ2-1
clone size: few
D gene: NA
V gene: TRBV5-1
CDR3 DNA: TGCGCCAGCAGGGGGGAGGTGGTAAAAGGCGATGAGCAGTTCTTC
CDR3 protein: CASRGEVVKGDEQFF

J gene: TRBJ2-2
clone size: NA
D gene: TRBD2
V gene: TRBV19
CDR3 DNA: TGTGCCAGTAGTCATAGGGGACTAGCGGAGAGGGTCGGGGAGCTGTTTTTT
CDR3 protein: CASSHRGLAERVGELFF

J gene: TRBJ2-7
clone size: many
D gene: NA
V gene: TRBV28
CDR3 DNA: TGTGCCAGCACCCCCGGGGGAGCCTACGAGCAGTACTTC
CDR3 protein: CASTPGGAYEQYF

J gene: TRBJ1-5
clone size: many
D gene: TRBD1
V gene: TRBV12-3/TRBV12-4
CDR3 DNA: TGTGCCAGCAGTGCCAACAGGGGAGGGAGCAATCAGCCCCAGCATTTT
CDR3 protein: CASSANRGGSNQPQHF

J gene: TRBJ2-2
clone size: many
D gene: NA
V gene: TRBV7-9
CDR3 DNA: TGTGCCAGCACCAAGGGTCGGGAGCTGTTTTTT
CDR3 protein: CASTKGRELFF

J gene: TRBJ1-5
clone size: many
D gene: NA
V gene: TRBV20-1
CDR3 DNA: TGCAGTGCTAGACCCCCTACCTTTAATCAGCCCCAGCATTTT
CDR3 protein: CSARPPTFNQPQHF

J gene: TRBJ2-7
clone size: few
D gene: TRBD2
V gene: TRBV20-1
CDR3 DNA: TGCAGTGCTAGAGACCCAGCGGGGGCCCCCTCCTACGAGCAGTACTTC
CDR3 protein: CSARDPAGAPSYEQYF

J gene: TRBJ2-6
clone size: NA
D gene: TRBD1
V gene: TRBV19
CDR3 DNA: TGTGCCAGTATGGGACAGGCTTTGTTAACTGGGGCCAACGTCCTGACTTTC
CDR3 protein: CASMGQALLTGANVLTF

J gene: TRBJ2-1
clone size: few
D gene: NA
V gene: TRBV7-3
CDR3 DNA: TGTGCCAGCAGCTTAAGAGCGTCCGATGAGCAGTTCTTC
CDR3 protein: CASSLRASDEQFF

J gene: TRBJ2-1
clone size: many
D gene: TRBD2
V gene: TRBV15
CDR3 DNA: TGTGCCACCAGCAGCCTAGCGGGAGTCGATGAGCAGTTCTTC
CDR3 protein: CATSSLAGVDEQFF

J gene: TRBJ2-4
clone size: NA
D gene: NA
V gene: TRBV20-1
CDR3 DNA: TGCAGTGCTAGAGATCTCGGGATGGACATTCAGTACTTC
CDR3 protein: CSARDLGMDIQYF

J gene: TRBJ1-4
clone size: many
D gene: NA
V gene: TRBV12-3/TRBV12-4
CDR3 DNA: TGTGCCAGCAGTTCCGACGAGGCGAGAGTTTTGAAAAAACTGTTTTTT
CDR3 protein: CASSSDEARVLKKLFF

J gene: TRBJ2-1
clone size: few
D gene: NA
V gene: TRBV19
CDR3 DNA: TGTGCCAGTATCGGGGGGCGCGTGAATGAGCAGTTCTTC
CDR3 protein: CASIGGRVNEQFF

J gene: TRBJ2-1
clone size: many
D gene: TRBD2
V gene: TRBV13
CDR3 DNA: TGTGCCAGCAGCTTAGTCGCGGGAGGGTGGAATGAGCAGTTCTTC
CDR3 protein: CASSLVAGGWNEQFF

J gene: TRBJ1-1
clone size: few
D gene: NA
V gene: TRBV5-1
CDR3 DNA: TGCGCCAGCAGCACCCAGGGTGTTATGAACACTGAAGCTTTCTTT
CDR3 protein: CASSTQGVMNTEAFF

J gene: TRBJ2-1
clone size: many
D gene: TRBD2
V gene: TRBV11-3
CDR3 DNA: TGTGCCAGCACCCCAGGACTAGCTCGGAACAATGAGCAGTTCTTC
CDR3 protein: CASTPGLARNNEQFF

J gene: TRBJ2-5
clone size: many
D gene: NA
V gene: TRBV3-1
CDR3 DNA: TGTGCCAGCAGCACTTCGAACTACCAAGAGACCCAGTACTTC
CDR3 protein: CASSTSNYQETQYF

J gene: TRBJ2-5
clone size: once
D gene: NA
V gene: TRBV12-3/TRBV12-4
CDR3 DNA: TGTGCCAGCAGTTTTTTAGGGGGGAACGTACAAGAGACCCAGTACTTC
CDR3 protein: CASSFLGGNVQETQYF

J gene: TRBJ2-1
clone size: many
D gene: NA
V gene: TRBV7-3
CDR3 DNA: TGTGCCAGCAGCTCGTCAAGGGTGGCGAATGAGCAGTTCTTC
CDR3 protein: CASSSSRVANEQFF

J gene: TRBJ1-2
clone size: many
D gene: TRBD1
V gene: TRBV11-2
CDR3 DNA: TGTGCCAGCAGCGCGGACAGGGCCTATGGCTACACCTTC
CDR3 protein: CASSADRAYGYTF

J gene: TRBJ2-6
clone size: few
D gene: NA
V gene: TRBV20-1
CDR3 DNA: TGCAGTGCTAGGGCGGCCCGTGGAGGGGCCAACGTCCTGACTTTC
CDR3 protein: CSARAARGGANVLTF

J gene: TRBJ1-4
clone size: many
D gene: NA
V gene: TRBV2
CDR3 DNA: TGTGCCAGCATCCGGCAGTTTTCTAATGAAAAACTGTTTTTT
CDR3 protein: CASIRQFSNEKLFF

J gene: TRBJ1-3
clone size: many
D gene: NA
V gene: TRBV2
CDR3 DNA: TGTGCCAGCAGTGAATGGGCTTATGCTGGAAACACCATATATTTT
CDR3 protein: CASSEWAYAGNTIYF

J gene: TRBJ2-7
clone size: many
D gene: NA
V gene: TRBV2
CDR3 DNA: TGTGCCAGCAGTGATGAAGACAGTTACGAGCAGTACTTC
CDR3 protein: CASSDEDSYEQYF

J gene: TRBJ2-5
clone size: NA
D gene: NA
V gene: TRBV29-1
CDR3 DNA: TGCGGCGTTGAGGGGGGCGGGCAAGAGACCCAGTACTTC
CDR3 protein: CGVEGGGQETQYF

J gene: TRBJ1-4
clone size: many
D gene: TRBD1
V gene: TRBV30
CDR3 DNA: TGTGCCTGGAGTGATCAGGGGGCAACTAATGAAAAACTGTTTTTT
CDR3 protein: CAWSDQGATNEKLFF

J gene: TRBJ2-1
clone size: many
D gene: TRBD1
V gene: TRBV30
CDR3 DNA: TGTGCCTGGACCTCCCCCGCGGCAGGGGGATACAATGAGCAGTTCTTC
CDR3 protein: CAWTSPAAGGYNEQFF

J gene: TRBJ2-2
clone size: many
D gene: TRBD2
V gene: TRBV11-2
CDR3 DNA: TGTGCCAGCAGCTTGGACCCGGAGCGGGAGAGCACCGGGGAGCTGTTTTTT
CDR3 protein: CASSLDPERESTGELFF

J gene: TRBJ2-1
clone size: NA
D gene: NA
V gene: TRBV6-1
CDR3 DNA: TGTGCCAGCAGTGCGCACCACCAATCCTACAATGAGCAGTTCTTC
CDR3 protein: CASSAHHQSYNEQFF

J gene: TRBJ2-1
clone size: NA
D gene: NA
V gene: TRBV20-1
CDR3 DNA: TGCAGTGCTAGACTGGGGAACTCCTACAATGAGCAGTTCTTC
CDR3 protein: CSARLGNSYNEQFF

J gene: TRBJ2-2
clone size: NA
D gene: NA
V gene: TRBV5-1
CDR3 DNA: TGCGCCAGCAGCTCAAACAGGGCGAACACCGGGGAGCTGTTTTTT
CDR3 protein: CASSSNRANTGELFF

J gene: TRBJ2-3
clone size: few
D gene: NA
V gene: TRBV4-1
CDR3 DNA: TGCGCCAGCAGCCAAGAACCAGGGGCGATTTCAGATACGCAGTATTTT
CDR3 protein: CASSQEPGAISDTQYF

J gene: TRBJ1-3
clone size: NA
D gene: NA
V gene: TRBV5-1
CDR3 DNA: TGCGCCAGCAGCGCATTTTTAAGTTTGGCGTACACAGGGAGCTCTGGAAACACCATATATTTT
CDR3 protein: CASSAFLSLAYTGSSGNTIYF

J gene: TRBJ2-3
clone size: many
D gene: TRBD2
V gene: TRBV20-1
CDR3 DNA: TGCAGTGCTACCCACTCGGGGGGAGATACGCAGTATTTT
CDR3 protein: CSATHSGGDTQYF

J gene: TRBJ2-3
clone size: many
D gene: NA
V gene: TRBV6-1
CDR3 DNA: TGTGCCAGCAGACCTTGGGGGGCAGGAACAGATACGCAGTATTTT
CDR3 protein: CASRPWGAGTDTQYF

J gene: TRBJ2-5
clone size: many
D gene: NA
V gene: TRBV28
CDR3 DNA: TGTGCCAGCAGCAACAGGGTCCAAGAGACCCAGTACTTC
CDR3 protein: CASSNRVQETQYF

J gene: TRBJ2-2
clone size: NA
D gene: TRBD1
V gene: TRBV6-1
CDR3 DNA: TGTGCCAGCACCAGCCGGGACAGGGGGCTTTGGGAGCTGTTTTTT
CDR3 protein: CASTSRDRGLWELFF